This T cell receptor (beta chain) was recovered during a study of T cell repertoires in cytomegalovirus infection (dated by TCRdb to the late 2010s). For the study in its entirety: Because public TCR beta signatures pointed to carriage of CMV infection together with the matching HLA type, the HLA type of each donor mattered for the analysis.

On this clonotype itself: Its specific antigen is unknown. Base qualities are not at hand, and no much larger clone is one base apart.

Including cysteine and phenylalanine, the CDR3 has 15 amino acids. Left in the record is the CDR3 DNA by itself, 45 bases read in frame from the first base. V is shortened by 6 bases, J by 1 base, and the region joining them spans 15 bases. The CDR1 and CDR2 encoded by the germline V gene are MDHEN and SYDVKM. Reads for this sample came from an Illumina HiSeq 1500. TCRdb reran the public reads through fastp at Q25 and MiXCR, keeping productive beta chains. Identical CDR3 proteins give one entry, which carries the most common genes and DNA. For this sample the table gives approximately 70,000 distinct CDR3 sequences, of which 22% were detected only once. 65% to 85% of the sample is held by the ten biggest clonotypes. What the work shows at the level of the full study, not this receptor alone: Cumulative frequency of public TCR beta family members discriminated carriers of CMV infection plus the relevant HLA type in this cohort and an independent approximately 370-donor cohort. The ex vivo response was dominated by HLA-C-restricted CMV-specific TCR beta clonotypes, which also provided the single most frequent clonotype in two of eight donors.

Recombination linked TRBV28 to TRBJ1-1; the D gene is unclear. The clonotype comes from a human donor in good health (CMV status not recorded). Some clones in this sample may be carry-over from other donors' samples. Sample: PBMCs, sequenced either directly or after in vitro stimulation (not recorded which). The CDR3 amino acid sequence is: CASRSSGGRNTEAFF. The base sequence is TGTGCCAGCAGATCCTCGGGAGGAAGGAACACTGAAGCTTTCTTT.